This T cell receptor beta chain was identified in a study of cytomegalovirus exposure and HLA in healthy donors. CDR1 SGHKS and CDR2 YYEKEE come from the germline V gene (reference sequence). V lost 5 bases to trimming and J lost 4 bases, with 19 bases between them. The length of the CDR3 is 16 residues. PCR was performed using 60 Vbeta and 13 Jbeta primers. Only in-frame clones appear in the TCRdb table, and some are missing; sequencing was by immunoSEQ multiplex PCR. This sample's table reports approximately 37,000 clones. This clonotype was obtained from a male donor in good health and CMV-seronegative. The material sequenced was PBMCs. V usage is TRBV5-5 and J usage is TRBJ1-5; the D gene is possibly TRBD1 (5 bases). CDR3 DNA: TGTGCCAGCAGACCAGGGATTCCTGAGTTAAATCAGCCCCAGCATTTT. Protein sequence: CASRPGIPELNQPQHF.